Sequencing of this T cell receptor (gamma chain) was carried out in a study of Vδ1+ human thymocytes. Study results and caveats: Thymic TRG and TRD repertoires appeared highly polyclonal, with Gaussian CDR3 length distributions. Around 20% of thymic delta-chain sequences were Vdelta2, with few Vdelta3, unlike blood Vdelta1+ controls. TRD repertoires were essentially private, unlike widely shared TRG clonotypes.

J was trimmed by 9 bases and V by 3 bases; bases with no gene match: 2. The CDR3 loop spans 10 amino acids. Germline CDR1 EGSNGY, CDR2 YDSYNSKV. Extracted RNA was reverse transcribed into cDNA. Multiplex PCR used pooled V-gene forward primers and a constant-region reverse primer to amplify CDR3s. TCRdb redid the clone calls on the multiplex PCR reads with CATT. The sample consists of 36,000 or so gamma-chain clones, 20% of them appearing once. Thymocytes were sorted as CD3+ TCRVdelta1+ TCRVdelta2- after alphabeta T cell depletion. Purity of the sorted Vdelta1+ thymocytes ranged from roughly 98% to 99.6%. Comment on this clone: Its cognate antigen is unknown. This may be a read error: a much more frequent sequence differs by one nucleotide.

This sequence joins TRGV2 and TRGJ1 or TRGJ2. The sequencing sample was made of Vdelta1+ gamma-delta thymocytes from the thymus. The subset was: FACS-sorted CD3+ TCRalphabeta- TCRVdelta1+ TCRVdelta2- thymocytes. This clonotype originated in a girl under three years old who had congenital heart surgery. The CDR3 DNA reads TGTGCCACCTGGGACTGTAAGAAACTCTTT. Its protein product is CATWDCKKLF.